The 3 T cell receptor beta chains given below trace back to one sample, sequenced in a study of blood T cell repertoires in COVID-19. Measured with immunoSEQ multiplex PCR; TCRdb has only the in-frame clones, and not every one. The sample holds under 150,000 clones, 70% to 90% seen once. The specimen was peripheral blood. These receptors all come from a woman aged 45 to 65 who had recovered from COVID-19.

The V gene is TRBV6-5, the J gene TRBJ2-1, with 7 bases aligning to TRBD1. This CDR3 has 14 amino acids. CDR1 and CDR2 from the germline V gene are MNHEY and SVGAGI. Trimming took 2 bases from V and 7 from J; bases not matched to a gene: 5. CDR3 sequence: CASSYPGGRNEQFF. The CDR3 DNA sequence: TGTGCCAGCAGTTACCCAGGGGGTAGGAATGAGCAGTTCTTC.

J is TRBJ1-6 and V is TRBV9; 7 bases map to TRBD1. Losses at the gene ends were 0 bases for V and 3 bases for J; bases not matched to a gene: 0. From germline, CDR1 is SGDLS and CDR2 YYNGEE. The CDR3 has 15 residues. The CDR3 loop is CASSVGTGYNSPLHF. The CDR3 DNA sequence: TGTGCCAGCAGCGTAGGGACAGGCTATAATTCACCCCTCCACTTT. The full variable domain, with the rest looked up from reference TRBV9 and TRBJ1-6, is DSGVTQTPKHLITATGQRVTLRCSPRSGDLSVYWYQQSLDQGLQFLIQYYNGEERAKGNILERFSAQQFPDLHSELNLSSLELGDSALYFCASSVGTGYNSPLHFGNGTRLTVT.

This chain connects TRBV12-5 to TRBJ2-1; D might be TRBD2 (7 bases). Trimming took off 0 bases at V and 0 bases at J, with 27 bases between the two ends. Germline V gene sequence: CDR1 LGHNT, CDR2 FRNRAP. The CDR3 spans 22 residues. This CDR3 reads CASGLVGPQLRGGLASYNEQFF. DNA for the CDR3: TGTGCTAGTGGTTTGGTAGGGCCCCAACTGCGCGGGGGCTTAGCCTCCTACAATGAGCAGTTCTTC.